This T cell receptor beta chain was recovered during a study of response to subunit inactivated influenza vaccine. Study results and caveats: Few new T cells, the authors suggested, are recruited by each seasonal influenza vaccination.

TCRdb reprocessed the RT-PCR reads with MiXCR, giving one entry per CDR3 protein. The data hold about 500,000 distinct CDR3 sequences, with about 15% observed a single time. About this clonotype: The antigen is undetermined.

The germline V gene has CDR1 SGHTA and CDR2 FQGTGA. Trimming removed 1 base from V and 1 base from J, with 10 bases in between. CDR3 length equals 15 residues. The source of this sequence is a man aged 45 to 75 who received an inactivated influenza vaccine. The rearrangement links TRBV7-3 to TRBJ1-1, with D perhaps matching TRBD1 (5 bases). Sequencing was performed on CD4+ T cells sorted from PBMCs, taken less than 25 months after vaccination. Here the CDR3 reads CASSLSGAGNTEAFF. The CDR3 nucleotides are TGTGCCAGCAGCTTAAGTGGGGCTGGGAACACTGAAGCTTTCTTT.